The next 28 T cell receptor beta chains were all read from a single sample in a study of blood T cell repertoires in COVID-19. Only in-frame clones appear in the TCRdb table, and some are missing; sequencing was by immunoSEQ multiplex PCR. The sample has 70,000 or so clones, less than 95% seen once; the top ten hold approximately 4.9%. Source material: peripheral blood. The receptors stem from a woman younger than 30 with acute or convalescent COVID-19.

The chain combines TRBV10-1 with TRBJ2-1, with TRBD2 matching 10 bases. The CDR3 totals 18 residues. V shed 0 bases, J shed 10 bases, and the junction held 15 bases outside the gene matches. Germline lookup yields CDR1 WNHNN and CDR2 SYGVQD (reference sequence). For the CDR3, the DNA is TGCGCCAGCAGTGAGTCCCTCCGGCCTAGCGGGAGAGGGGGAGAGCAGTTCTTC. Its protein product is CASSESLRPSGRGGEQFF.

This chain connects TRBV6-5 to TRBJ1-2; 9 nucleotides agree with TRBD1. This CDR3 contains 16 residues. Trimming at V came to 2 bases and at J to 7 bases, leaving 11 bases not matched to a gene. CDR1 MNHEY and CDR2 SVGAGI come from the germline V gene. DNA for the CDR3: TGTGCCAGCAGTTACGATCCGGGACAGGGATTCGGTGGCTACACCTTC. Encoded protein: CASSYDPGQGFGGYTF.

The chain uses TRBV21-1 and TRBJ1-2; the table gives TRBD1 as D, unverified against the DNA. TRBV21-1 is a known pseudogene. The CDR3 spans 11 residues. The CDR3 spells CASSEGVGYTF. As DNA, the CDR3 is TGTGCCAGCTCCGAGGGGGTCGGCTACACCTTC.

The chain has TRBV2 and TRBJ1-5; 7 bases map to TRBD1. There are 13 residues in the CDR3. Germline V lookup: CDR1 SNHLY, CDR2 FYNNEI. V trimming: 8 bases; J trimming: 6 bases; junction bases outside the gene matches: 7. CDR3 residues: CASRTGDLQPQHF. Written as DNA, the CDR3 is TGTGCCAGCCGCACAGGGGATCTTCAGCCCCAGCATTTT.

This clone has just one count. The CDR3 DNA follows: TGTGCCAGCTCACCCGGACTAGCGGGGGGTAATGAGCAGTTCTTC. Its protein product is CASSPGLAGGNEQFF. J is TRBJ2-1 and V is TRBV18, with 14 bases that match TRBD2. Per the germline V gene, CDR1 is KGHSH and CDR2 is LQKENI. The length of the CDR3 is 15 residues. Unmatched junction bases numbered 2, after V lost 3 bases and J lost 7 bases.

The chain is built from TRBV6-6 and TRBJ1-2, with D tentatively TRBD1 (5 bases). V was pared by 5 bases and J by 3 bases, with 19 bases between. Germline values: CDR1 MNHNY, CDR2 SVGAGI (reference sequence). CDR3 length: 16 amino acids. The CDR3 nucleotides are TGTGCCAGCAGTACGCCGGGGACTACCTTACACTATGGCTACACCTTC. This translates into CASSTPGTTLHYGYTF.

The chain links TRBV6-2 or TRBV6-3 to TRBJ2-7; 15 bases are shared with TRBD2. Per the germline V gene, CDR1 is MNHEY and CDR2 is SVGEGT. The CDR3 covers 18 residues. V lost 4 bases, J lost 2 bases, and 9 bases stayed unmatched. CDR3 nucleotides: TGTGCCAGCAGTTCCCGGACTAGCGGGAGGGTACGCACCTACGAGCAGTACTTC. Translation: CASSSRTSGRVRTYEQYF.

V usage is TRBV9 and J usage is TRBJ2-1; 7 nucleotides line up with TRBD2. J lost 7 bases, V lost 0 bases, and 10 bases had no gene match. Germline V gene data show CDR1 as SGDLS and CDR2 as YYNGEE. The CDR3 is 16 residues long. The CDR3 DNA sequence: TGTGCCAGCAGCGTAGGAGGCGGCGGGAGCCCAAATGAGCAGTTCTTC. Its protein is CASSVGGGGSPNEQFF.

The V gene is TRBV28, the J gene TRBJ2-7; D is possibly TRBD1 (5 bases). The CDR3 runs to 18 residues. V was pared by 6 bases and J by 2 bases, with 26 bases between. Germline V gene lookup returns CDR1 MDHEN and CDR2 SYDVKM. The CDR3 bases are TGTGCCAGCAGAAATAAGGACAACTTTGAACCGAACCCCTACGAGCAGTACTTC. Protein product: CASRNKDNFEPNPYEQYF.

The rearrangement uses TRBV5-6 and TRBJ1-1, with D unresolved. Trimming cost V 3 bases and J 4 bases, with 13 bases left between them. This CDR3 region has 14 residues. Germline-derived CDR1 and CDR2 are SGHDT and YYEEEE. The CDR3 sequence: CASSSWRFITEAFF. The CDR3 DNA is TGTGCCAGCAGCTCGTGGAGGTTTATCACTGAAGCTTTCTTT.

This chain links TRBV15 with TRBJ2-1, with 12 bases that match TRBD2. The CDR3 covers 16 residues. From germline, CDR1 is LNHNV and CDR2 YYDKDF (reference sequence). The junction had 2 bases not matched to a gene; V was cut back by 3 bases and J by 2 bases. The CDR3 loop reads CATSSWTSGTYNEQFF. In nucleotides, the CDR3 is TGTGCCACCAGCAGCTGGACTAGCGGGACCTACAATGAGCAGTTCTTC. The full variable domain, with the rest looked up from reference TRBV15 and TRBJ2-1, is DAMVIQNPRYQVTQFGKPVTLSCSQTLNHNVMYWYQQKSSQAPKLLFHYYDKDFNNEADTPDNFQSRRPNTSFCFLDIRSPGLGDTAMYLCATSSWTSGTYNEQFFGPGTRLTVL.

The rearrangement links TRBV5-1 to TRBJ1-1; D is uncertain. The V gene lost 0 bases and the J gene lost 1 base, with 7 bases spanning the gap. The CDR3 runs 14 residues. Germline assignment: CDR1 SGHRS and CDR2 YFSETQ. This chain's CDR3 is CASSLDAGNTEAFF. The CDR3 DNA follows: TGCGCCAGCAGCTTGGATGCGGGGAACACTGAAGCTTTCTTT.

The chain carries TRBV4-1 and TRBJ1-1; TRBD1 matches at 7 bases. CDR1 and CDR2 (germline): MGHRA, YSYEKL. The CDR3 length is 17 residues. Unmatched junction bases numbered 8, after V lost 1 base and J lost 0 bases. CDR3 nucleotides: TGCGCCAGCAGCCAAGTGCCGGGACAGACAATGAACACTGAAGCTTTCTTT. The encoded protein is CASSQVPGQTMNTEAFF.

By proportion, this clone is medium-sized (0.01 to 0.1%). The chain uses TRBV5-8 and TRBJ1-1, with 7 bases that match TRBD1. The ends lost 2 bases at V and 6 bases at J; junction bases unmatched: 7. Germline CDR1 is SGHTS and CDR2 is YDEGEE. This CDR3 is 14 amino acids long. In nucleotides, the CDR3 is TGTGCCAGCAGCTTTGCAGGGGGAGGATCTGAAGCTTTCTTT. Its translation is CASSFAGGGSEAFF.

This chain joins TRBV19 and TRBJ1-2; TRBD1 aligns across 9 bases. Per the germline V gene, CDR1 is LNHDA and CDR2 is SQIVND (reference sequence). The V segment lost 6 bases and the J segment 6 bases; nucleotides outside the gene matches: 5. The CDR3 consists of 13 residues. CDR3 residues: CASRRQGVDGYTF. CDR3 bases: TGTGCCAGTAGGAGACAGGGGGTTGATGGCTACACCTTC.

The chain uses TRBV5-4 and TRBJ1-6, with D possibly TRBD1 on 6 matching bases. The V end was cut by 0 bases, the J end by 5 bases, with 12 bases between. Germline V lookup: CDR1 SGHNT, CDR2 YYREEE (reference sequence). This CDR3 contains 16 residues. CDR3 sequence (DNA): TGTGCCAGCAGCTTGGACAGGGCATCAAATAATTCACCCCTCCACTTT. Translating it yields CASSLDRASNNSPLHF.

Regarding this clone: Distinct nucleotide sequences in the sample also encode this CDR3. V and J are TRBV30 and TRBJ1-2, with 8 bases lining up with TRBD1. Unmatched junction bases numbered 3, after V lost 1 base and J lost 5 bases. Germline CDR1 reads GTSNPN; CDR2 reads SVGIG (reference sequence). The CDR3 is 13 residues long. The CDR3 DNA sequence: TGTGCCTGGAGTGCTCAGGGGGCGTATGGCTACACCTTC. It encodes CAWSAQGAYGYTF.

The rearrangement joins TRBV11-2 to TRBJ1-1, with TRBD1 identical over 7 bases. V was pared by 3 bases and J by 4 bases, with 8 bases of the junction left unmatched. Per germline, CDR1 SGHAT and CDR2 FQNNGV. The CDR3 loop spans 15 amino acids. DNA for the CDR3: TGTGCCAGCAGCTTGGACGGATACAGGGGCACTGAAGCTTTCTTT. Its protein is CASSLDGYRGTEAFF. The variable domain in full, with the rest retrieved from reference TRBV11-2 and TRBJ1-1, is EAGVAQSPRYKIIEKRQSVAFWCNPISGHATLYWYQQILGQGPKLLIQFQNNGVVDDSQLPKDRFSAERLKGVDSTLKIQPAKLEDSAVYLCASSLDGYRGTEAFFGQGTRLTVV.

This clone has a single count. As DNA, the CDR3 is TGTGCCAGCAGCGAATTTCCAGGGCTGAACACTGAAGCTTTCTTT. It yields the protein CASSEFPGLNTEAFF. The rearrangement joins TRBV7-8 to TRBJ1-1; possibly TRBD1 for D (5 bases). Germline assignment: CDR1 SGHVS and CDR2 FQNEAQ. With 5 bases removed from V and 0 bases from J, the gap between germline ends came to 13 bases. The CDR3 totals 15 residues. The variable domain in full, completed from reference TRBV7-8 and TRBJ1-1, reads GAGVSQSPRYKVAKRGQDVALRCDPISGHVSLFWYQQALGQGPEFLTYFQNEAQLDKSGLPSDRFFAERPEGSVSTLKIQRTQQEDSAVYLCASSEFPGLNTEAFFGQGTRLTVV.

The CDR3 coding sequence is TGTGCCAGCAGTAGGCTAGCGGGAGGAAACAATGAGCAGTTCTTC. The encoded protein is CASSRLAGGNNEQFF. The V gene is TRBV2, the J gene TRBJ2-1; 11 bases are a match to TRBD2. The CDR3 runs 15 residues. Germline CDR1 and CDR2: SNHLY and FYNNEI. V shed 5 bases, J shed 5 bases, and the junction held 5 bases outside the gene matches.

J is TRBJ2-1 and V is TRBV5-1; 8 positions match TRBD1. The CDR3 loop spans 15 amino acids. Germline-derived CDR1 and CDR2 are SGHRS and YFSETQ. V trimming: 3 bases; J trimming: 6 bases; junction bases outside the gene matches: 8. For the CDR3, the DNA is TGCGCCAGCAGCTGGGGGACAGGAGGGGTCAATGAGCAGTTCTTC. This translates into CASSWGTGGVNEQFF.

The J gene is TRBJ2-3, the V gene TRBV16, with TRBD1 identical over 7 bases. Per germline, CDR1 KGHSY and CDR2 FQNENV. The CDR3 covers 16 residues. V gave up 0 bases and J gave up 2 bases; unmatched junction bases: 5. This CDR3 is CASSQSGGQSTDTQYF. CDR3 sequence (DNA): TGTGCCAGCAGCCAATCTGGGGGACAGTCCACAGATACGCAGTATTTT.

V gene TRBV7-6 combines with J gene TRBJ2-7; weak D call: TRBD2 (6 bases). Germline V gene data show CDR1 as SGHVS and CDR2 as FNYEAQ. The CDR3 spans 15 residues. V gave up 1 base and J gave up 5 bases, with 15 bases separating them. The chain's CDR3 is CASSLEGSGFNEQYF. The CDR3 coding sequence is TGTGCCAGCAGCTTAGAAGGGAGCGGGTTTAACGAGCAGTACTTC.

The gene calls are TRBV2 and TRBJ2-7, with TRBD1 matching over 7 bases. This CDR3 contains 14 residues. Per the germline V gene, CDR1 is SNHLY and CDR2 is FYNNEI. J lost 0 bases, V lost 6 bases, and 5 bases had no gene match. The CDR3 DNA follows: TGTGCCAGCAGAGACAGGGCTCTCTCCTACGAGCAGTACTTC. Translation: CASRDRALSYEQYF. Based on the CDR3 plus reference TRBV2 and TRBJ2-7, the full variable domain is EPEVTQTPSHQVTQMGQEVILRCVPISNHLYFYWYRQILGQKVEFLVSFYNNEISEKSEIFDDQFSVERPDGSNFTLKIRSTKLEDSAMYFCASRDRALSYEQYFGPGTRLTVT.

The gene calls are TRBV4-1 and TRBJ1-2; TRBD1 is a possible D gene (5 bases). Trimming took off 0 bases at V and 1 base at J, with 15 bases between the two ends. CDR3 length: 17 amino acids. In germline, CDR1 is MGHRA, CDR2 YSYEKL. CDR3 sequence (DNA): TGCGCCAGCAGCCAAGATCAATGGGGGGGAAATAACTATGGCTACACCTTC. Amino acid sequence: CASSQDQWGGNNYGYTF.

This chain joins TRBV29-1 and TRBJ2-3; 8 bases map to TRBD1. Germline CDR1 and CDR2: SQVTM and ANQGSEA. The length of the CDR3 is 13 residues. With V trimmed by 4 bases and J by 6 bases, 6 bases remained unmatched. The CDR3, as DNA: TGCAGCGTTGCAGGGGGCGGGCGGGATACGCAGTATTTT. Translation gives CSVAGGGRDTQYF.

V is TRBV5-6 and J is TRBJ1-2, with 7 nucleotides matching TRBD1. The CDR3 runs 13 residues. The ends lost 1 base at V and 3 bases at J; junction bases unmatched: 0. CDR1 is SGHDT, CDR2 YYEEEE, per germline. CDR3 sequence: CASSLTGDYGYTF. CDR3 DNA sequence: TGTGCCAGCAGCTTGACAGGGGACTATGGCTACACCTTC.

This chain links TRBV4-1 with TRBJ1-4, with TRBD1 matching 11 bases. The CDR3 is 14 amino acids. Germline CDR1 is MGHRA and CDR2 is YSYEKL. V was clipped by 5 bases and J by 7 bases; unmatched bases: 3. CDR3 loop: CASSFGTGGEKLFF. As DNA, the CDR3 is TGCGCCAGCAGCTTTGGGACAGGGGGTGAAAAACTGTTTTTT.